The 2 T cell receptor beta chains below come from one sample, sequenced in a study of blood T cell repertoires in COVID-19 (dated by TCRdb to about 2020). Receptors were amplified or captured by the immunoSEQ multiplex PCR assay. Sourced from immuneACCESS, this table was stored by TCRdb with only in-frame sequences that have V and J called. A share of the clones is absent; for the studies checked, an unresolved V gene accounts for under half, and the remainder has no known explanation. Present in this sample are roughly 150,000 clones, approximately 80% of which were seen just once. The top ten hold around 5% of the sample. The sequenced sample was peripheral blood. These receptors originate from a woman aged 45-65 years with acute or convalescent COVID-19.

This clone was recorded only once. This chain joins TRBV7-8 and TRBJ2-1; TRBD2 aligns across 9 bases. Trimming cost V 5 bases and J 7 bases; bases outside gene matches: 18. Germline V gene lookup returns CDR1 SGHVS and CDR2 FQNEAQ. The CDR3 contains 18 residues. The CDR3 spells CASSPRGASRGGRNEQFF. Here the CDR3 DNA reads TGTGCCAGCAGCCCTCGGGGGGCGTCGCGGGGGGGCCGAAATGAGCAGTTCTTC.

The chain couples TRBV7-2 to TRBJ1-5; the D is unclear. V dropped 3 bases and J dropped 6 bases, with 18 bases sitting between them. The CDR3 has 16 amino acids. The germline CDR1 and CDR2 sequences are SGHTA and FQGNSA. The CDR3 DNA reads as TGTGCCAGCAGCTTGTTAGGGTCGGGAGTCGGTCAGCCCCAGCATTTT. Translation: CASSLLGSGVGQPQHF. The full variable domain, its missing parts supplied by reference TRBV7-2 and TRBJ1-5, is GAGVSQSPSNKVTEKGKDVELRCDPISGHTALYWYRQSLGQGLEFLIYFQGNSAPDKSGLPSDRFSAERTGGSVSTLTIQRTQQEDSAVYLCASSLLGSGVGQPQHFGDGTRLSIL.